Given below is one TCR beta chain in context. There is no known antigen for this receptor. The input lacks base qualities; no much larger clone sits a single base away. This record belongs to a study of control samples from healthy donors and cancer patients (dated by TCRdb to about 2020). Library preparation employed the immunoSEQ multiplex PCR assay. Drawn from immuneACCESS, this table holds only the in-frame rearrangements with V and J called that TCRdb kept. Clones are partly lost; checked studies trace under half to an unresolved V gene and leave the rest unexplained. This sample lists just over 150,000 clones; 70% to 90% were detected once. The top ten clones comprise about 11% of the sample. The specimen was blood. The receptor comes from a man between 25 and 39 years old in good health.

At the DNA level, the sequence is TGCGCCAGCAGCCAAGCGTTCTTAGCGGGAGGGCCCTACGAGCAGTACTTC. The translation is CASSQAFLAGGPYEQYF. The chain uses TRBV4-3 and TRBJ2-7, with 11 bases in between that match TRBD2. The CDR3 goes from the cysteine to the phenylalanine over 17 residues. Only the CDR3 region is kept as DNA, spanning 51 bases read in frame from base 1. The germline V and J ends show losses of 1 base and 2 bases respectively, and no gene match explains 7 bases of the junction. The germline V gene specifies LGHNA as CDR1 and YSLEER as CDR2.